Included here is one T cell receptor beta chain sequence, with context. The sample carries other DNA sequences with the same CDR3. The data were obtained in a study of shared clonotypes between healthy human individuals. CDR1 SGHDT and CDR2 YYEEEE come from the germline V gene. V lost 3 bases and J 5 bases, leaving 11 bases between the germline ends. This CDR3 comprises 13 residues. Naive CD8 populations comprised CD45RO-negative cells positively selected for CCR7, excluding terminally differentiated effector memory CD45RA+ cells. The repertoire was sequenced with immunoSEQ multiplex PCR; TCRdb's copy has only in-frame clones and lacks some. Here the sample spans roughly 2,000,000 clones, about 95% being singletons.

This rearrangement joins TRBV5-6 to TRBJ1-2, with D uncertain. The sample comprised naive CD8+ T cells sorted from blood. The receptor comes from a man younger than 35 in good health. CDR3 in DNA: TGTGCCAGCAGCTCCCAAGGAGGTTATGGCTACACCTTC. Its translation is CASSSQGGYGYTF.